The T cell receptor beta chain under discussion was sequenced for a study of human T cells and chemical hapten exposure. Study results and limitations: Counts of TCRs above 1 in 1000 frequency stayed unchanged with DPC sensitization.

In the library, unique molecular identifiers were attached to individual cDNA molecules. TCRdb re-analysed the RACE reads in MiXCR, keeping a single row per CDR3 protein. Among approximately 340,000 distinct CDR3 sequences listed, roughly 6.9% were seen once. This clonotype was counted many times. The antigen is unknown. Time point: patch test 1, 2 weeks after DPC sensitization. Treatment defined: therapeutic diphenylcyclopropenone sensitization with weekly scalp DPC. The length of the CDR3 is 15 residues. Trimming stripped 6 bases from V and 0 bases from J, with 13 bases between. The germline V gene encodes CDR1 LGHNA and CDR2 YSLEER.

The starting material was whole blood, obtained in connection with sensitization to the hapten diphenylcyclopropenone (DPC). The chain links TRBV4-3 to TRBJ2-3; the D gene is possibly TRBD1 (5 bases). This clonotype originated in a woman younger than 30 with alopecia areata. Some clones in this sample may be carry-over from other donors' samples. The CDR3 is CASSRRATSTDTQYF. CDR3 DNA: TGCGCCAGCAGTCGCAGGGCAACTAGCACAGATACGCAGTATTTT.